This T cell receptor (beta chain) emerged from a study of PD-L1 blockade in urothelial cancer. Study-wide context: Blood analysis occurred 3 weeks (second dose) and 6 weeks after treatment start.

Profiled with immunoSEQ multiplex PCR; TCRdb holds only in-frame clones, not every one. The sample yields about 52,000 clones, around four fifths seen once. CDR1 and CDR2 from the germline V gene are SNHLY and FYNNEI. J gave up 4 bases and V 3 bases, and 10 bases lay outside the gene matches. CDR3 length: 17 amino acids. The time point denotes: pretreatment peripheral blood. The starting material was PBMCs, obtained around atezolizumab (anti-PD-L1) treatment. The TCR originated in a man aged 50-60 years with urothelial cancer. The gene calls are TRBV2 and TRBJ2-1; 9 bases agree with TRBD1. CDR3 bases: TGTGCCAGCAGTGAGTTGGGTACAGGGGGCAGTTACAATGAGCAGTTCTTC. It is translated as CASSELGTGGSYNEQFF.